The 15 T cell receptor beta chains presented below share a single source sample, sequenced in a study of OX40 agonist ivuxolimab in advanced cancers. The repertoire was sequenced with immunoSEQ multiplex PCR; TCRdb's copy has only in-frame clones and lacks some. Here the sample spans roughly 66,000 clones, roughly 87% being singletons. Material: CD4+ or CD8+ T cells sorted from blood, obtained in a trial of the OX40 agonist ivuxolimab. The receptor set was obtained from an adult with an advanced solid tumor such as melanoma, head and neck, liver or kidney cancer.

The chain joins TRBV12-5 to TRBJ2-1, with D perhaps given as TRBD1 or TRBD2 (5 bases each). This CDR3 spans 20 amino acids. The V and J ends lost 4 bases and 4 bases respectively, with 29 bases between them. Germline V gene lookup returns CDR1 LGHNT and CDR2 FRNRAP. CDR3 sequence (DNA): TGTGCTAGTGGTTCCCCGGGCAGGGCGAAGGAAAGCGGATCTTACAATGAGCAGTTCTTC. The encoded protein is CASGSPGRAKESGSYNEQFF.

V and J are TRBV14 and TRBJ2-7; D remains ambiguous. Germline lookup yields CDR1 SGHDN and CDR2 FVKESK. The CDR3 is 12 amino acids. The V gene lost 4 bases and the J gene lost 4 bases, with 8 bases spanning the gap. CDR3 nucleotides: TGTGCCAGCAGCCTTCAAGGGTACGAGCAGTACTTC. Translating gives CASSLQGYEQYF.

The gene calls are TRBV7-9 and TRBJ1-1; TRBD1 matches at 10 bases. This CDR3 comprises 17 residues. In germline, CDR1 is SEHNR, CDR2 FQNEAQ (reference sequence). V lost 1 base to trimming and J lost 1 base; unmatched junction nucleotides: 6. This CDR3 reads CASSLEPGQGTNTEAFF. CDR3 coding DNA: TGTGCCAGCAGCTTAGAGCCGGGACAGGGGACGAACACTGAAGCTTTCTTT.

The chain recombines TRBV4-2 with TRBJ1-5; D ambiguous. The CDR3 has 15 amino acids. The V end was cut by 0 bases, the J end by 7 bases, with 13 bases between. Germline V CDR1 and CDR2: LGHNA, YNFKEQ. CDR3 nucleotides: TGTGCCAGCAGCCAAGAGAGGGATTCGCACCAGCCCCAGCATTTT. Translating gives CASSQERDSHQPQHF.

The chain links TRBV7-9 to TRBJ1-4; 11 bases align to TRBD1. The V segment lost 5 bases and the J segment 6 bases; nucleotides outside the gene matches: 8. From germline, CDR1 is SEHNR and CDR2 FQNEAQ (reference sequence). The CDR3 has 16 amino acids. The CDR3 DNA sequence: TGTGCCAGCAGCCCAAGGACAGGGGGCGGGGATGAAAAACTGTTTTTT. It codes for CASSPRTGGGDEKLFF. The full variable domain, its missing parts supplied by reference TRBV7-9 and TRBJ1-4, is DTGVSQNPRHKITKRGQNVTFRCDPISEHNRLYWYRQTLGQGPEFLTYFQNEAQLEKSRLLSDRFSAERPKGSFSTLEIQRTEQGDSAMYLCASSPRTGGGDEKLFFGSGTQLSVL.

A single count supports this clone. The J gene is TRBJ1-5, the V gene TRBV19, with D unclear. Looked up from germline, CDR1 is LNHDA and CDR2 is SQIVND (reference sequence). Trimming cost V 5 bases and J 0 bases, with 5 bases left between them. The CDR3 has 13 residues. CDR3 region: CASSPDSNQPQHF. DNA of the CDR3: TGTGCCAGTAGTCCGGATAGCAATCAGCCCCAGCATTTT.

CDR3 bases: TGTGCCAGCAGTCGGACAGGGGGCGGCTACGAGCAGTACTTC. This sequence encodes CASSRTGGGYEQYF. This chain links TRBV6-6 with TRBJ2-7; 11 positions agree with TRBD1. Trimming at V came to 5 bases and at J to 3 bases, leaving 3 bases not matched to a gene. Germline CDR1 MNHNY, CDR2 SVGAGI (reference sequence). This CDR3 has 14 residues.

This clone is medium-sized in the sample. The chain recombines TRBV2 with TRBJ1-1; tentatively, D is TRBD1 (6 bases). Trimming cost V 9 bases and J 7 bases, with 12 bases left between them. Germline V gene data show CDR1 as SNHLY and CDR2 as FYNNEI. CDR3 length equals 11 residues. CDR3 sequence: CASEGGDEAFF. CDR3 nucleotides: TGTGCCAGTGAGGGGGGGGATGAAGCTTTCTTT.

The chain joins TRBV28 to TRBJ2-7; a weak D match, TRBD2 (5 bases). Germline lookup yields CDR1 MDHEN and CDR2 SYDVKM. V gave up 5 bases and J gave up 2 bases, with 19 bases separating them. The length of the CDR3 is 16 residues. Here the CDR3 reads CASSPIRSGITYEQYF. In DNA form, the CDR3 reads TGTGCCAGCAGTCCGATTAGGTCGGGGATAACCTACGAGCAGTACTTC.

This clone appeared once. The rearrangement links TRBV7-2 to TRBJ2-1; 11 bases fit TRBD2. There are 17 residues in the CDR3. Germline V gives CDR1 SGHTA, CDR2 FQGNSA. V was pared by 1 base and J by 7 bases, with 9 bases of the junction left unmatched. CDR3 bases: TGTGCCAGCAGCTTAGGAATTAGCGGGAGGGCTAATAATGAGCAGTTCTTC. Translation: CASSLGISGRANNEQFF.

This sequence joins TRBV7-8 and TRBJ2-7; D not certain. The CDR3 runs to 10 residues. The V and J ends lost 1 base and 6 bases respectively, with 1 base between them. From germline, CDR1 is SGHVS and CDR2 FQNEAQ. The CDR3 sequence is CASSLVEQYF. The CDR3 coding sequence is TGTGCCAGCAGCTTAGTCGAGCAGTACTTC.

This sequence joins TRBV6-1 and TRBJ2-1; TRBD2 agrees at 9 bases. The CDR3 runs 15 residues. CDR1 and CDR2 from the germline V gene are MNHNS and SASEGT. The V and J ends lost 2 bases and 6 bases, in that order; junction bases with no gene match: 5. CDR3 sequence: CASSERLAGSNEQFF. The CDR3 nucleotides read TGTGCCAGCAGTGAAAGGCTAGCGGGAAGCAATGAGCAGTTCTTC.

The CDR3 reads CASSMRRGGQETQYF. As DNA, the CDR3 is TGTGCCAGTAGTATGCGCAGGGGTGGTCAAGAGACCCAGTACTTC. The chain combines TRBV19 with TRBJ2-5, with D possibly TRBD1 on 6 matching bases. Germline V CDR1 and CDR2: LNHDA, SQIVND (reference sequence). CDR3 length: 15 residues. V gave up 3 bases and J gave up 2 bases, with 13 bases separating them.

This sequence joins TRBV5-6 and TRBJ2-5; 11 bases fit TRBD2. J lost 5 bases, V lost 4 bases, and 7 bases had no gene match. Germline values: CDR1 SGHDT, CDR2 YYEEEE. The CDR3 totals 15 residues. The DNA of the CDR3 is TGTGCCAGCAGCCCCACTAGCGGGAGTTCGGAGACCCAGTACTTC. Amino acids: CASSPTSGSSETQYF.

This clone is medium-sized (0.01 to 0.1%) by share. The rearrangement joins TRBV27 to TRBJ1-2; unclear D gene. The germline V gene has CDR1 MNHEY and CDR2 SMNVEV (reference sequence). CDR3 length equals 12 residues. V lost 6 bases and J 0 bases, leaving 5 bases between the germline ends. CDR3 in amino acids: CASRETNYGYTF. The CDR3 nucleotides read TGTGCCAGCAGGGAAACTAACTATGGCTACACCTTC.